The 6 T cell receptor beta chains below were found in one sample sequenced in a study of regulatory T cells in long-lasting Graves disease. Arm-PCR of CDR3 regions and iRepertoire HTBI primers were used to build TCR beta libraries. TCRdb analysed the multiplex PCR reads with MiXCR anew, one entry per CDR3 protein. The sample contains 420,000 or so distinct CDR3 sequences, about a sixth of which appear only once. Sample time point: newly diagnosed GD, antithyroid drugs for less than 3 months. With RNA extracted from PBMCs as input, the TCR library was made. This sample also appeared in a second study, on T cells in Graves' hyperthyroidism and ophthalmopathy.

The sample in question was peripheral blood mononuclear cells (PBMCs), obtained at new diagnosis, from a patient treated with antithyroid drugs. These receptors originate from a woman under 30 with Graves disease.

At least ten counts were recorded for this clonotype. The rearrangement joins TRBV28 to TRBJ1-2; TRBD1 aligns across 7 bases. The CDR3 has 17 amino acids. The J segment lost 8 bases and the V segment lost 7 bases, leaving 22 bases of the junction unmatched. The germline gives CDR1 MDHEN, CDR2 SYDVKM. The CDR3 DNA reads TGTGCCAGCAAAGTAGGTGGGGAAACAGGGGCCTGGAGCGGCTACACCTTC. Translated: CASKVGGETGAWSGYTF.

Only a few counts were recorded for this clonotype. At one end, the junction sequence differs from germline, possibly due to a read error. CDR3 nucleotides: TGTGCCAGCAGTTATCTGGGGAACTCCGGGGAGCTGTTTTTT. Amino acids: CASSYLGNSGELFF. The chain couples TRBV6-5 to TRBJ2-2; no definite D call. Germline CDR1 and CDR2: MNHEY and SVGAGI. The CDR3 sequence is 14 residues long.

This clonotype was recorded many times. The rearrangement joins TRBV11-1 to TRBJ2-7, with D perhaps TRBD2 (5 bases). Germline CDR1 SGHAT, CDR2 FQDESV (reference sequence). V lost 4 bases and J 2 bases, leaving 12 bases between the germline ends. This CDR3 has 14 residues. CDR3 DNA sequence: TGTGCCAGCAGCTCGGACTCGGACCCCTACGAGCAGTACTTC. Its translation: CASSSDSDPYEQYF.

This clonotype occurred a few times. The chain uses TRBV19 and TRBJ1-4; 7 bases are shared with TRBD1. J was trimmed by 14 bases and V by 7 bases; bases with no gene match: 10. Germline CDR1 LNHDA, CDR2 SQIVND (reference sequence). The CDR3 extends over 12 amino acids. This CDR3 is CASTLRGGYLFF. CDR3 bases: TGTGCCAGTACCCTCAGGGGGGGATATCTGTTTTTT.

J is TRBJ2-1 and V is TRBV4-1, with TRBD2 matching 14 bases. CDR1 is MGHRA and CDR2 is YSYEKL in the germline V gene. The J segment lost 2 bases and the V segment lost 4 bases, leaving 4 bases of the junction unmatched. The CDR3 has 17 residues. CDR3 protein: CASSLPTSGRAYNEQFF. The CDR3 nucleotides read TGCGCCAGCAGCCTCCCGACTAGCGGGAGGGCCTACAATGAGCAGTTCTTC.

This clonotype came up many times. The chain recombines TRBV27 with TRBJ2-7; 9 bases are a match to TRBD2. V lost 3 bases, J lost 3 bases, and 6 bases stayed unmatched. The CDR3 is made up of 15 amino acids. Germline CDR1 and CDR2: MNHEY and SMNVEV (reference sequence). The CDR3 DNA is TGTGCCAGCAGTTTCGGCGGGACTAGCAGCTACGAGCAGTACTTC. Its translation: CASSFGGTSSYEQYF.